Listed below are T cell receptor beta chains from one sample, sequenced in a study of blood T cell repertoires in COVID-19. Clones were sequenced by immunoSEQ multiplex PCR, and TCRdb holds only the in-frame ones, with some missing. The sample lists over 200,000 clones; roughly 87% were seen once. Sequenced sample: peripheral blood. These receptors came from a man in his forties with active or convalescent COVID-19. Each CDR3 is given with its conserved first and last residue. D genes are given only for firm matches. For some rows the clone size is stated as once, few or many, or as a class when expanded; others skip it.

V	D	size	J	DNA	CDR3
TRBV9	.	.	TRBJ2-7	TGTGCCAGCAGCCCTACGGGGGGACAGGCGCCGGGCGAGCAGTACTTC	CASSPTGGQAPGEQYF
TRBV5-6	TRBD2	.	TRBJ2-1	TGTGCCAGCAGCCAACCCAACGGGGGGAATGAGCAGTTCTTC	CASSQPNGGNEQFF
TRBV5-1	.	.	TRBJ1-6	TGCGCCAGCAGCTTGTGGGGCAGGGCTGATAATTCACCCCTCCACTTT	CASSLWGRADNSPLHF
TRBV7-9	TRBD1	.	TRBJ2-7	TGTGCCAGCAGCTCACGGGGGAAGGGACAGGGAGCCGAGCAGTACTTC	CASSSRGKGQGAEQYF
TRBV19	TRBD2	once	TRBJ2-3	TGTGCCACACTAGCGGGAGGGGCAGATACGCAGTATTTT	CATLAGGADTQYF
TRBV6-5	TRBD1	.	TRBJ1-1	TGTGCCAGCAGTTACTCGGCACAGGGGGCCACTGAAGCTTTCTTT	CASSYSAQGATEAFF
TRBV19	.	.	TRBJ2-1	TGTGCCAGTAGTATAGATCAGGATCAGGATGAGCAGTTCTTC	CASSIDQDQDEQFF
TRBV3-1/TRBV3-2	.	.	TRBJ1-2	TGTGCCAGCAGCCCCCGCTTGGGGGGAAACTATGGCTACACCTTC	CASSPRLGGNYGYTF
TRBV29-1	.	.	TRBJ1-2	TGCAGCGTCCCCGGGGGCTATGGCTACACCTTC	CSVPGGYGYTF
TRBV30	TRBD1	.	TRBJ2-7	TGTGCCTGGATAAAACAGGGGGTTGGCGAGCAGTACTTC	CAWIKQGVGEQYF
TRBV7-9	.	.	TRBJ2-7	TGTGCCAGCAGCTTTTCGAGGGGGGGATTAAGCTTC	CASSFSRGGLSF
TRBV9	.	.	TRBJ1-2	TGTGCCAGCAGCGTAGACTTCTATGGCTACACCTTC	CASSVDFYGYTF
TRBV18	.	.	TRBJ1-2	TGTGCCAGCTCACCAGGGAGGGATGGCTACACCTTC	CASSPGRDGYTF
TRBV16	TRBD1	.	TRBJ2-7	TGTGCCAGCAGCCAGGTTGGGACAGGGCCCTACGAGCAGTACTTC	CASSQVGTGPYEQYF
TRBV15	TRBD2	.	TRBJ2-3	TGTGCCACCAGCAGAGATAGCGGGAGGGCCTCTTATACGCAGTATTTT	CATSRDSGRASYTQYF
TRBV11-1	.	.	TRBJ2-5	TGTGCCAGCAGCTCCCGGGACATCGGCCAAGAGACCCAGTACTTC	CASSSRDIGQETQYF
TRBV12-3/TRBV12-4	.	.	TRBJ2-7	TGTGCCAGCAGTTTAGCGTTAGAGTACGAGCAGTACTTC	CASSLALEYEQYF
TRBV10-2	.	.	TRBJ1-5	TGCGCCAGCAGTGAGGGCAGGGTCGTCAATCAGCCCCAGCATTTT	CASSEGRVVNQPQHF
TRBV10-1	.	.	TRBJ2-7	TGCGCCAGGGGCGACAGGCCCTACGAGCAGTACTTC	CARGDRPYEQYF
TRBV5-1	.	.	TRBJ2-7	TGCGCCAGCAGCTTGGCAGGGACTCAGCACTACGAGCAGTACTTC	CASSLAGTQHYEQYF
TRBV7-8	TRBD1	.	TRBJ1-3	TGTGCCAGCAGCGGCATAACAGGGGGCACCTCTGGAAACACCATATATTTT	CASSGITGGTSGNTIYF
TRBV10-3	.	.	TRBJ2-7	TGTGCCATCAGGCAAGTCGGGGGGCCCTACGAGCAGTACTTC	CAIRQVGGPYEQYF
TRBV27	.	.	TRBJ2-7	TGTGCCAGCAGTTTATTTCCGACAGGCGGTTCCTACGAGCAGTACTTC	CASSLFPTGGSYEQYF
TRBV9	TRBD1	.	TRBJ2-1	TGTGCCAGCAGCCTTACGGACAGGGGGTTCAATGAGCAGTTCTTC	CASSLTDRGFNEQFF
TRBV10-3	.	once	TRBJ1-1	TGTGCCACAAGAGGAGGGAACACTGAAGCTTTCTTT	CATRGGNTEAFF
TRBV7-9	.	.	TRBJ2-7	TGTGCCAGCAGCCCGCGGGACAGCCTCGGTAGGGAGCAGTACTTC	CASSPRDSLGREQYF
TRBV5-1	.	.	TRBJ1-1	TGCGCCAGCAGCTTGCAGGGGAACACTGAAGCTTTCTTT	CASSLQGNTEAFF
TRBV12-3/TRBV12-4	.	.	TRBJ2-4	TGTGCCAGCAGTTTATTAATGGGTTCAAGTGAGGACTTC	CASSLLMGSSEDF
TRBV11-2	.	.	TRBJ2-7	TGTGCCAGCAGCCCGTGGGGAGGTCCCTACGAGCAGTACTTC	CASSPWGGPYEQYF
TRBV5-4	TRBD1	.	TRBJ1-6	TGTGCCAGCAGTCACAGGGGTAATTCACCCCTCCACTTT	CASSHRGNSPLHF
TRBV5-1	.	once	TRBJ2-1	TGCGCCAGCAGCCATCGGACTACTTCCTACAATGAGCAGTTCTTC	CASSHRTTSYNEQFF
TRBV3-1/TRBV3-2	.	.	TRBJ2-7	TGTGCCAGCAGCCCGACAGGAGTCTCCTACGAGCAGTACTTC	CASSPTGVSYEQYF
TRBV19	.	.	TRBJ2-5	TGTGCCAGTAGTAACCAGGGCCAGGGGAAGACCCAGTACTTC	CASSNQGQGKTQYF
TRBV5-1	.	.	TRBJ1-4	TGCGCCAGCAGCTTGACGGCAACTAATGAAAAACTGTTTTTT	CASSLTATNEKLFF
TRBV10-3	.	.	TRBJ2-7	TGTGCCATCAGTGACCCTGTAGGGGTCTACGAGCAGTACTTC	CAISDPVGVYEQYF
TRBV30	TRBD2	.	TRBJ2-7	TGTGCCTGGAGTGGTGGGACTAGCGGGAGGTTTTCCTACGAGCAGTACTTC	CAWSGGTSGRFSYEQYF
TRBV7-2	TRBD1	.	TRBJ2-5	TGTGCCAGCAGCCCAGACTGGACAGGGGAGACCCAGTACTTC	CASSPDWTGETQYF
TRBV5-6	.	.	TRBJ2-5	TGTGCCAGCAGACGAGACTCTACCGGGGAGACCCAGTACTTC	CASRRDSTGETQYF
TRBV6-5	.	.	TRBJ1-5	TGTGCCAGCAGCAAGGACAGATCCAGCAATCAGCCCCAGCATTTT	CASSKDRSSNQPQHF
TRBV6-5	TRBD1	.	TRBJ1-6	TGTGCCAGCAGTTACGACAGGGGGCCGAATTCACCCCTCCACTTT	CASSYDRGPNSPLHF
TRBV6-5	.	few	TRBJ2-1	TGTGCCAGCACCGAGATAAGGGGTAATGAGCAGTTCTTC	CASTEIRGNEQFF
TRBV27	.	.	TRBJ1-6	TGTGCCAGCGGCAACGGGGGCTCCTATAATTCACCCCTCCACTTT	CASGNGGSYNSPLHF
TRBV27	TRBD1	.	TRBJ2-4	TGTGCCAGCAGTACCTACAGGGGTGCCAAAAACATTCAGTACTTC	CASSTYRGAKNIQYF
TRBV10-2	TRBD2	.	TRBJ2-1	TGCGCCAGCATTCCCAGCGGGAGCTTAAGCTCCTACAATGAGCAGTTCTTC	CASIPSGSLSSYNEQFF
TRBV28	.	.	TRBJ1-5	TGTGCCAGCAGTTTATTCGGGTTAGGGCGCGGGGAGCCCCAGCATTTT	CASSLFGLGRGEPQHF
TRBV27	TRBD1	.	TRBJ2-7	TGTGCCAGCAGTTTATCGACAGGGGGTAGCTACGAGCAGTACTTC	CASSLSTGGSYEQYF
TRBV2	TRBD1	.	TRBJ1-1	TGTGCCAGCACCGGACAGGGAGGCACTGAAGCTTTCTTT	CASTGQGGTEAFF
TRBV11-2	.	.	TRBJ1-4	TGTGCCAGCAGCTTAGGTGGAGGGCTCCTTGAAAAACTGTTTTTT	CASSLGGGLLEKLFF
TRBV6-5	.	.	TRBJ2-7	TGTGCCAGCAGCTCCCATGAGGCTCCCTACGAGCAGTACTTC	CASSSHEAPYEQYF
TRBV19	.	.	TRBJ1-2	TGTGCCAGTAGTATTGGCATCGGGATCAACTATGGCTACACCTTC	CASSIGIGINYGYTF
TRBV19	.	.	TRBJ2-7	TGTGCCAGTAGTATTACAGGGATTGTAGCGTCCTACGAGCAGTACTTC	CASSITGIVASYEQYF
TRBV11-2	.	.	TRBJ1-3	TGTGCCAGCAGAGCGACGGGGTATGGAAACACCATATATTTT	CASRATGYGNTIYF
TRBV9	TRBD2	.	TRBJ2-3	TGTGCCAGCAGCCCTTGGACTAGCGGGGGGTTTACAGATACGCAGTATTTT	CASSPWTSGGFTDTQYF
TRBV4-2	TRBD2	.	TRBJ2-1	TGTGCCAGCAGCCAAGAAATGGTAGCGGGAGCGTACAATGAGCAGTTCTTC	CASSQEMVAGAYNEQFF
TRBV28	TRBD1	.	TRBJ2-1	TGTGCCAGCAGTTTCCGGACAGGGGAAGTTGAGCAGTTCTTC	CASSFRTGEVEQFF
TRBV9	TRBD1	.	TRBJ1-6	TGTGCCAGCAGCGAGAGACTTGGGACAGTTTCACCCCTCCACTTT	CASSERLGTVSPLHF
TRBV6-4	.	.	TRBJ2-7	TGTGCCAGCAGGAGGGACTTAAGAGGGAGTGGGTACTCCTACGAGCAGTACTTC	CASRRDLRGSGYSYEQYF
TRBV27	.	once	TRBJ2-7	TGTGCCAGCAGCCCCTTACAATCGCCCTACGAGCAGTACTTC	CASSPLQSPYEQYF